The clone carrying this TCR beta chain was recorded a few times. Its antigen remains unidentified. Assay: immunoSEQ multiplex PCR; the TCRdb copy retains only in-frame clones and omits some. This sample has 100,000 or so clones, with around 94% found just once. The data derive from a study of T cell responses to AZD1222 COVID-19 vaccine. Study-level information: Researchers grouped second doses given at about 4 or about 12 weeks into one pool.

Study-level results: Repertoires in all cases were sampled only once the peak T cell response had passed. The study reported that nearly half of spike-specific TCRs target unmutated variant regions.

The receptor was isolated from an adult in good health. The material was peripheral blood, obtained on day 0 of AZD1222 vaccination.

The CDR3 DNA sequence: TGTGCCAGTAGTACCCAACAGGGCTCTGAAGCTTTCTTT. Amino acid sequence: CASSTQQGSEAFF. The chain couples TRBV19 to TRBJ1-1, with a weak D call TRBD1 (6 bases). The CDR3 extends over 13 amino acids. The V gene lost 4 bases and the J gene lost 6 bases, with 12 bases spanning the gap. Germline CDR1 is LNHDA and CDR2 is SQIVND (reference sequence).